The 14 T cell receptor beta chains below all came from one sample that was sequenced in a study of beta chain features in type 1 diabetes. Expressed TCRB transcripts got sequenced, as all isolated RNA was reverse transcribed. Here immunoSEQ multiplex PCR was the method, and the copy in TCRdb shows in-frame clones only, minus some. The table lists 300,000 to 350,000 clones, about 14% of them singletons. Antigens for these TCRs are unknown. Regarding the study as a whole: Shorter TCRB CDR3s, moderately but significantly so, marked every one of the four CD4+ subsets in Type 1 diabetes patients.

Material for sequencing was naive CD4+ T cells from blood. The receptors shown here come from a young woman with type 1 diabetes.

This clone was counted between two and nine times. The chain couples TRBV18 to TRBJ2-7, with a tentative D call TRBD2 (6 bases). Looked up from germline, CDR1 is KGHSH and CDR2 is LQKENI. There are 16 residues in the CDR3. The ends were cut back, 3 bases at V and 4 bases at J, with 19 bases in the middle. Here the CDR3 DNA reads TGTGCCAGCTCACCCCTTTGGGGAGGACCTCCTTACGAGCAGTACTTC. Protein product: CASSPLWGGPPYEQYF.

This chain links TRBV27 with TRBJ2-3; D call uncertain. The V end was cut by 2 bases, the J end by 1 base, with 10 bases between. The germline V gene encodes CDR1 MNHEY and CDR2 SMNVEV (reference sequence). The CDR3 contains 15 residues. CDR3 in amino acids: CASSLEYLGTDTQYF. The CDR3 region has the DNA TGTGCCAGCAGTTTAGAGTATCTAGGCACAGATACGCAGTATTTT.

Written as DNA, the CDR3 is TGTGCCTGGAGCGTGGGACTGACGATGACCGGGGAGCTGTTTTTT. This encodes CAWSVGLTMTGELFF. The rearrangement uses TRBV30 and TRBJ2-2; D is perhaps TRBD2 (6 bases). Trimming stripped 3 bases from V and 5 bases from J, with 16 bases between. The CDR3 sequence is 15 residues long. Germline V gives CDR1 GTSNPN, CDR2 SVGIG (reference sequence).

This clone was detected a few times. The chain joins TRBV4-2 to TRBJ2-7; 8 bases fit TRBD2. The CDR3 totals 15 residues. The J segment lost 4 bases and the V segment lost 1 base, leaving 6 bases of the junction unmatched. Germline V lookup: CDR1 LGHNA, CDR2 YNFKEQ. As DNA, the CDR3 is TGTGCCAGCAGCCAAGCGAGCGGGAGTGATTACGAGCAGTACTTC. It encodes CASSQASGSDYEQYF.

This clone has just a few counts. Distinct nucleotide sequences in the sample also encode this CDR3. The chain employs TRBV9 and TRBJ2-5; D not certain. Germline CDR1 is SGDLS and CDR2 is YYNGEE. The ends were cut back, 3 bases at V and 0 bases at J, with 3 bases in the middle. The CDR3 sequence is 12 residues long. The CDR3 DNA is TGTGCCAGCAGCGGGCACCAAGAGACCCAGTACTTC. This sequence encodes CASSGHQETQYF. The variable domain in full, completed from reference TRBV9 and TRBJ2-5, reads DSGVTQTPKHLITATGQRVTLRCSPRSGDLSVYWYQQSLDQGLQFLIQYYNGEERAKGNILERFSAQQFPDLHSELNLSSLELGDSALYFCASSGHQETQYFGPGTRLLVL.

The chain couples TRBV20-1 to TRBJ2-5; TRBD2 is a possible D gene (5 bases). Germline V gene lookup returns CDR1 DFQATT and CDR2 SNEGSKA (reference sequence). V shed 7 bases and J shed 3 bases, with 9 bases lying between them. CDR3 length: 11 residues. Here the CDR3 DNA reads TGCAGTGTACCCGGGGAAGAGACCCAGTACTTC. Its translation: CSVPGEETQYF.

This chain connects TRBV9 to TRBJ2-1; TRBD1 aligns across 9 bases. Germline loops: CDR1 SGDLS, CDR2 YYNGEE. The CDR3 length is 17 residues. Trimming removed 0 bases from V and 7 bases from J; junction bases left unmatched: 11. Here the CDR3 reads CASSVGFPGQGLNEQFF. For the CDR3, the DNA is TGTGCCAGCAGCGTAGGGTTCCCGGGACAGGGATTGAATGAGCAGTTCTTC. The full variable domain, completed using reference TRBV9 and TRBJ2-1, is DSGVTQTPKHLITATGQRVTLRCSPRSGDLSVYWYQQSLDQGLQFLIQYYNGEERAKGNILERFSAQQFPDLHSELNLSSLELGDSALYFCASSVGFPGQGLNEQFFGPGTRLTVL.

The genes are TRBV2 and TRBJ2-1; 7 bases are shared with TRBD2. Germline CDR1 is SNHLY and CDR2 is FYNNEI. This CDR3 is 14 amino acids long. The junction had 5 bases not matched to a gene; V was cut back by 6 bases and J by 3 bases. CDR3 DNA: TGTGCCAGCAGCCGTGGCGGGAGCTACAATGAGCAGTTCTTC. Amino acids: CASSRGGSYNEQFF.

The rearrangement links TRBV29-1 to TRBJ2-3; 10 nucleotides line up with TRBD2. The CDR3 totals 13 residues. V was pared by 6 bases and J by 5 bases, with 5 bases of the junction left unmatched. CDR1 is SQVTM, CDR2 ANQGSEA, per germline. CDR3 in amino acids: CSVSSGSLDTQYF. CDR3 nucleotide sequence: TGCAGCGTATCTAGCGGGAGTTTAGATACGCAGTATTTT.

The genes are TRBV11-2 and TRBJ2-7, with D perhaps matching TRBD1 (6 bases). This CDR3 region has 15 residues. Deletions cut 1 base from V and 0 bases from J, with 10 bases between. The germline CDR1 and CDR2 sequences are SGHAT and FQNNGV. Here the CDR3 reads CASSLARDNSYEQYF. In DNA form, the CDR3 reads TGTGCCAGCAGCTTAGCCCGGGACAACTCCTACGAGCAGTACTTC.

This clone was observed a few times. V gene TRBV7-3 combines with J gene TRBJ2-1, with D unresolved. CDR3 size: 13 residues. Looked up from germline, CDR1 is SGHTA and CDR2 is FQGTGA. Deletions cut 0 bases from V and 8 bases from J, with 8 bases between. CDR3 protein: CASSLTQDYEQFF. CDR3 DNA: TGTGCCAGCAGCTTAACGCAGGATTATGAGCAGTTCTTC.

The genes are TRBV27 and TRBJ2-7; 8 nucleotides align to TRBD1. Germline trimming cut 4 bases from V and 5 bases from J; bases unmatched to any gene: 4. CDR1 is MNHEY and CDR2 is SMNVEV in the germline V gene (reference sequence). The CDR3 has 13 residues. The CDR3 region is CASSSRDRNEQYF. CDR3 in DNA: TGTGCCAGCAGTTCCCGGGACAGGAACGAGCAGTACTTC.

This clone was counted between two and nine times. The V and J genes are TRBV27 and TRBJ2-7; D may be TRBD2 (5 bases). V was shortened by 6 bases and J by 1 base, with 10 bases between the two germline ends. The CDR3 loop spans 13 amino acids. Germline assignment: CDR1 MNHEY and CDR2 SMNVEV (reference sequence). The CDR3, as DNA: TGTGCCAGCAGCTCCCGGGATTCCTACGAGCAGTACTTC. Its protein is CASSSRDSYEQYF.

The chain has TRBV5-6 and TRBJ2-2; TRBD1 is a possible D gene (6 bases). The germline CDR1 and CDR2 sequences are SGHDT and YYEEEE. V was shortened by 4 bases and J by 2 bases, with 15 bases between the two germline ends. The CDR3 is made up of 16 amino acids. This CDR3 is CASSPFKGVNTGELFF. CDR3 sequence (DNA): TGTGCCAGCAGCCCCTTTAAGGGGGTTAACACCGGGGAGCTGTTTTTT.